This entry describes one T cell receptor beta chain. V trimming: 1 base; J trimming: 12 bases; junction bases outside the gene matches: 7. The CDR3 consists of 15 residues. The germline V gene encodes CDR1 SGHTS and CDR2 YDEGEE. This sample is drawn from a study of blood T cell repertoires in COVID-19. Looking at the study overall: There were acute and convalescent COVID-19 samples, and they came from the United States, Italy and Spain. T cells, B-cell-depleted T cells, or PBMCs supplied cDNA or gDNA.

Authors' analysis steps: Reference gene primer amplification in the assay estimated nucleated cell counts. Profiling relied on immunoSEQ multiplex PCR, and the TCRdb table lists in-frame clones only, not all of them. For V, J and clone size, that table is used; D and trimming come from the DNA. The sample consists of about 230,000 clones, 75% to 90% of them appearing once. The receptor was derived from a woman aged 70-85 years with active or convalescent COVID-19. Material for sequencing was peripheral blood. The chain combines TRBV5-8 with TRBJ2-1; 13 nucleotides match TRBD2. CDR3 bases: TGTGCCAGCAGCTTGTGGACTAGCGGGAGTAATCTGCAGTTCTTC. It codes for CASSLWTSGSNLQFF.